This entry lists 8 T cell receptor beta chains sequenced from one sample in a study of T cells in localized non-small cell lung cancer. Profiled with immunoSEQ multiplex PCR; TCRdb holds only in-frame clones, not every one. This table has about 70,000 clones, around 85% appearing once. The starting material was peripheral blood, obtained before any cancer treatment. Receptors originate from a male donor at least 60 years old with stage III squamous cell lung carcinoma.

The chain has TRBV5-1 and TRBJ2-1, with 12 bases matching TRBD2. In germline, CDR1 is SGHRS, CDR2 YFSETQ. V shed 1 base and J 7 bases; nucleotides not matched to a gene: 12. The CDR3 loop spans 18 amino acids. The CDR3 nucleotides read TGCGCCAGCAGCTTGCCTAGCGGGGGGGCCATATCTCGAAATGAGCAGTTCTTC. Translation: CASSLPSGGAISRNEQFF.

This clone occurred once. This rearrangement joins TRBV11-2 to TRBJ2-2; the D call may be TRBD1 or TRBD2 (5 bases each). Trimming stripped 0 bases from V and 7 bases from J, with 6 bases between. Germline CDR1 SGHAT, CDR2 FQNNGV. This CDR3 region has 13 residues. CDR3 in DNA: TGTGCCAGCAGCTTAGAGAGGGGCGGGGAGCTGTTTTTT. Encoded protein: CASSLERGGELFF.

The chain combines TRBV19 with TRBJ2-1, with 12 nucleotides matching TRBD1. The CDR3 covers 16 residues. V lost 5 bases, J lost 9 bases, and 11 bases stayed unmatched. Germline CDR1 and CDR2: LNHDA and SQIVND (reference sequence). Written as DNA, the CDR3 is TGTGCCAGTAGTTTCTCCGGGACAGGGGGCCTAGGTGAGCAGTTCTTC. Residues: CASSFSGTGGLGEQFF.

This clone is a singleton in its sample. The chain uses TRBV7-8 and TRBJ1-2; TRBD1 aligns across 7 bases. V dropped 2 bases and J dropped 2; count of bases not matched to a gene: 11. The CDR3 has 17 residues. CDR1 SGHVS and CDR2 FQNEAQ come from the germline V gene. The CDR3 nucleotides are TGTGCCAGCAGCTTAACCGGGACAGAAAAAATCAACTATGGCTACACCTTC. Residues: CASSLTGTEKINYGYTF.

DNA of the CDR3: TGTGCCAGCTCACGATACATTCGGGGGACGAACACTGAAGCTTTCTTT. Residues: CASSRYIRGTNTEAFF. The chain is built from TRBV18 and TRBJ1-1; possibly TRBD1 for D (5 bases). Deletions cut 4 bases from V and 1 base from J, with 16 bases between. Germline V gene data show CDR1 as KGHSH and CDR2 as LQKENI. The CDR3 runs 16 residues.

V is TRBV18 and J is TRBJ2-5, with 12 bases aligning to TRBD2. Germline CDR1 and CDR2: KGHSH and LQKENI. J lost 5 bases, V lost 6 bases, and 10 bases had no gene match. The CDR3 is 16 residues long. In DNA, the CDR3 is TGTGCCAGCTCCCTCCTAGCGGGGGGGCCCGACGAGACCCAGTACTTC. Its protein is CASSLLAGGPDETQYF.

The V and J genes are TRBV6-5 and TRBJ2-5; tentatively, D is TRBD1 (5 bases). Germline lookup yields CDR1 MNHEY and CDR2 SVGAGI. The CDR3 spans 12 residues. Trimming took off 5 bases at V and 4 bases at J, with 8 bases between the two ends. CDR3 residues: CASSERGETQYF. CDR3 nucleotides: TGTGCCAGCAGTGAAAGGGGAGAGACCCAGTACTTC.

This clone was picked up one time. The CDR3: CASSQVRGPSNTGELFF. As DNA, the CDR3 is TGTGCCAGCAGCCAAGTCAGGGGTCCTTCGAACACCGGGGAGCTGTTTTTT. The rearrangement uses TRBV14 and TRBJ2-2; possibly TRBD1 for D (6 bases). CDR3 length: 17 residues. The germline V gene has CDR1 SGHDN and CDR2 FVKESK. Trimming shortened V by 1 base and J by 0 bases, and 12 bases separated the two germline ends.